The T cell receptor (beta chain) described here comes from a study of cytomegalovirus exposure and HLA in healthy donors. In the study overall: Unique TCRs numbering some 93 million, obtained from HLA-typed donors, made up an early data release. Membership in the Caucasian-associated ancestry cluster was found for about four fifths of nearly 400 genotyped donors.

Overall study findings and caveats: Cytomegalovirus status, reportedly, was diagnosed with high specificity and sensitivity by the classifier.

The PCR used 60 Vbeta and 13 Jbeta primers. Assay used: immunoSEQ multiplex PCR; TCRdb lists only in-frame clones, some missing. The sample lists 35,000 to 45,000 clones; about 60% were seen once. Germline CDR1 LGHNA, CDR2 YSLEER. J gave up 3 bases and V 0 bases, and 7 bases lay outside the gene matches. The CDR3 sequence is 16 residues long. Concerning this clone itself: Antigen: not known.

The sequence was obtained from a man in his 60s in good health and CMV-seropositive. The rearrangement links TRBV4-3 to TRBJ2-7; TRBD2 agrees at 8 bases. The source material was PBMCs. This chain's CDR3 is CASSQDRSGRDYEQYF. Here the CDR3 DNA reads TGCGCCAGCAGCCAAGATAGAAGCGGGAGAGACTACGAGCAGTACTTC.